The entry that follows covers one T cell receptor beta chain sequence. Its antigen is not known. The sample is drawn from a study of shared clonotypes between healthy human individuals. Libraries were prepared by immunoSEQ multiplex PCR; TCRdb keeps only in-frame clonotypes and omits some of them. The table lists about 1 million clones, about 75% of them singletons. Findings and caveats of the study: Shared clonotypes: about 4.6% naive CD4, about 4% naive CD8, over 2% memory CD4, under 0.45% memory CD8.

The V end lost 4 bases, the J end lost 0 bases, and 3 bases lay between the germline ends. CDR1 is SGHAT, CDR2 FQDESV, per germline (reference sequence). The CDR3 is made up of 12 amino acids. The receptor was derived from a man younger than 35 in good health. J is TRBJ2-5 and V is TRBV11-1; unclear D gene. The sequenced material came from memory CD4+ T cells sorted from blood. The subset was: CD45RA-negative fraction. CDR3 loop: CASSSNQETQYF. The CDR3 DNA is TGTGCCAGCAGCTCAAACCAAGAGACCCAGTACTTC.